This T cell receptor beta chain appears in the sequencing data of a study of early T cells in non-severe SARS-CoV-2 infection (dated by TCRdb to the early 2020s). Describing the broader study: Bulk RNA from unsorted whole blood was used for TCR sequencing, so alpha and beta chains could not be paired.

Inclusive of the bounding cysteine and phenylalanine, the CDR3 is 15 residues long. The only DNA kept is the CDR3, 45 bases in frame from the first base. The germline V gene gives CDR1 as SGHTA and CDR2 as FQGNSA. V lost 5 bases and J lost 2 bases, and the count of bases not matched to a germline gene is 6. This was a case-control study nested in a cohort of healthcare workers in London, UK, who had nasopharyngeal swab PCR tests and blood samples taken every week. Healthcare workers were enrolled in the week of the UK lockdown, from 23 to 31 March 2020, and were followed every week for up to about 16 weeks. The paper as a whole reports these results and caveats: VDJdb matching was skewed toward anti-spike CD8 responses and likely underestimated virus-specific expansions, missing private and CD4 specificities.

This clonotype was picked up many times. No cognate antigen has been identified for it. No clone much larger than this one lies a single base away; base qualities are absent. Libraries were made using 5' RACE. The listed sequencing device is NextSeq 500. The TCR library protocol attached unique molecular identifiers to individual cDNA molecules to correct for sequencing error and PCR bias. Sequencing covered both TCR alpha and beta chains, and within each sample the abundances of alpha and beta sequences were tightly co-correlated. For the original study's pipeline: Decombinator V4 was used to annotate TCR sequences for V gene, J gene and CDR3. TCRs were defined as expanded if a significant change between any two time points was detected under a Poisson model with p below 0.0001. TCR abundances were normalised to the total number of TCRs sequenced in each sample and reported as counts per million. MAIT TCRs were defined by TRAV1-2 paired with TRAJ12, TRAJ20 or TRAJ33, and iNKT TCRs by TRAV10 paired with TRAJ18. A search of VDJdb, accessed on 1 November 2021, was run for TCRs annotated to CMV, EBV and SARS-CoV-2, with TCRs annotated for multiple antigens excluded. In TCRdb, the public reads were trimmed at Q25 with fastp and aligned with MiXCR, with productive beta chains retained. Under each unique CDR3 protein, matching rows form one entry showing the most common genes and DNA. These V and J calls are TCRdb output, not the study's own analysis. Recorded for this sample are roughly 20,000 distinct CDR3 sequences; 4% of them occurred a single time. Almost 1.5% of the sample lies in the top ten.

The TCR was taken from an adult who was a healthcare worker with PCR-confirmed SARS-CoV-2 infection or an uninfected control (not recorded which). Rearrangement joined TRBV7-2 to TRBJ2-3, with 8 bases in between that match TRBD2. Sequencing input: whole blood. The CDR3 corresponds to CASSAAGVHTDTQYF. The base sequence is TGTGCCAGCAGCGCAGCGGGGGTTCACACAGATACGCAGTATTTT. Here the CDR3 is joined to the reference TRBV7-2 and TRBJ2-3 genes, and the full variable domain is: GAGVSQSPSNKVTEKGKDVELRCDPISGHTALYWYRQSLGQGLEFLIYFQGNSAPDKSGLPSDRFSAERTGGSVSTLTIQRTQQEDSAVYLCASSAAGVHTDTQYFGPGTRLTVL.